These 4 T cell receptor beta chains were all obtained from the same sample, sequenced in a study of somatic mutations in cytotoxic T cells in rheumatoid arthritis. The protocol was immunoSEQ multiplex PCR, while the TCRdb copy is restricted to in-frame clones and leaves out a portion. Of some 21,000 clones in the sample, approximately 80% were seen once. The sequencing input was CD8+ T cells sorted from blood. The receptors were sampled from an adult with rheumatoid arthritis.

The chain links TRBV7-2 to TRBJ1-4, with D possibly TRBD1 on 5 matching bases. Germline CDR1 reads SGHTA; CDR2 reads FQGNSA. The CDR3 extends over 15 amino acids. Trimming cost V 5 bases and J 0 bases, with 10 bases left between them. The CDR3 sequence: CASSPWTSTNEKLFF. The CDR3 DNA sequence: TGTGCCAGCAGCCCCTGGACATCAACTAATGAAAAACTGTTTTTT.

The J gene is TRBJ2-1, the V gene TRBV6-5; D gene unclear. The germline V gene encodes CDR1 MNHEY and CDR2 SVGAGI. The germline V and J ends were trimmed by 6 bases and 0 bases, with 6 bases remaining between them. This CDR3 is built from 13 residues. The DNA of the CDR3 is TGTGCCAGCAGCACCAGCTCCTACAATGAGCAGTTCTTC. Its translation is CASSTSSYNEQFF.

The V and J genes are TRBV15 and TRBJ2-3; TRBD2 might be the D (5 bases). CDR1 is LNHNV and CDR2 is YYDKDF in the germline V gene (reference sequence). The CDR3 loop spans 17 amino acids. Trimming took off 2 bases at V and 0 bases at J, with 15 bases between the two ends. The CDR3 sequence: CATSRRPSGISTDTQYF. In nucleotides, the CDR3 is TGTGCCACCAGCAGAAGGCCCTCGGGGATTAGCACAGATACGCAGTATTTT.

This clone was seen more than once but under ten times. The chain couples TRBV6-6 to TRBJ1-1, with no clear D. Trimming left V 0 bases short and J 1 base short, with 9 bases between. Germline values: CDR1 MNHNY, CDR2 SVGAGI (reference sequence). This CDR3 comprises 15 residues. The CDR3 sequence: CASSYSRHSNTEAFF. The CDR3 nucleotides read TGTGCCAGCAGTTACTCGCGGCACTCGAACACTGAAGCTTTCTTT.